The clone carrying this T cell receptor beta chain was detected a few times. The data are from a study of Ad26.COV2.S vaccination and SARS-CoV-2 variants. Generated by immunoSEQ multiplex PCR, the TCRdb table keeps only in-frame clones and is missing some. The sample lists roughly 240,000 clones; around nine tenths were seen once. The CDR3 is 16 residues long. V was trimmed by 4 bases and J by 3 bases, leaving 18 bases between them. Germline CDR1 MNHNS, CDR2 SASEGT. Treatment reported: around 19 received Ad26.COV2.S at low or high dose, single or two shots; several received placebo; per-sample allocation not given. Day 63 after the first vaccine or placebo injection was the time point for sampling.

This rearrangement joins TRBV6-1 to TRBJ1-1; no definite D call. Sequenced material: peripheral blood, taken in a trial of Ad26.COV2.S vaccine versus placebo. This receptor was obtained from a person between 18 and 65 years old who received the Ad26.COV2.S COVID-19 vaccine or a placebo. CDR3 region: CASSGAEWPGHTEAFF. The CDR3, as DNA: TGTGCCAGCAGTGGAGCCGAGTGGCCTGGGCACACTGAAGCTTTCTTT.